This T cell receptor beta chain stems from a study of identical twins. Whole-study findings and limits: Insertions ran lower in abundant cord blood beta clonotypes, though not in memory repertoires. Where beta out-of-frame sequences were concerned, excess twin sharing was weaker.

A remark on this clonotype: Its matching antigen is unknown.

Each cDNA held unique molecular identifiers, and template switching gave it a universal primer site. TCRdb reprocessed the 5' RACE reads with MiXCR, giving one entry per CDR3 protein. The sample lists 1.5 million to 2 million distinct CDR3 sequences, around 29% occurring once. CDR3 length: 17 amino acids. Trimming took 3 bases from V and 0 from J, leaving 16 bases between them. Germline V CDR1 and CDR2: SGDLS, YYNGEE. Sample: cord blood. The V and J genes are TRBV9 and TRBJ2-1; unclear D gene. The source is a newborn girl in good health. The chain's CDR3 is CASSALIGRSSYNEQFF. CDR3 DNA sequence: TGTGCCAGCAGCGCCCTTATAGGCAGGAGCTCCTACAATGAGCAGTTCTTC. The full variable domain, in which reference TRBV9 and TRBJ2-1 provide the parts outside the CDR3, is DSGVTQTPKHLITATGQRVTLRCSPRSGDLSVYWYQQSLDQGLQFLIQYYNGEERAKGNILERFSAQQFPDLHSELNLSSLELGDSALYFCASSALIGRSSYNEQFFGPGTRLTVL.